Detailed here is one T cell receptor (beta chain). The sample comes from a study of cytotoxic CD8 clonotypes in ibrutinib-treated CLL. CDR3 length: 14 amino acids. The germline CDR1 and CDR2 sequences are SGHTA and FQGNSA. Between the trimmed V and J ends, which lost 1 base and 3 bases, there was a span of 10 bases. Some clones are missing from TCRdb's copy, which holds only in-frame ones; the method was immunoSEQ multiplex PCR. The sample holds approximately 280,000 clones, approximately 76% seen once. The sample in question was PBMCs, obtained at disease progression, from a patient treated with ibrutinib. This TCR came from a human donor with chronic lymphocytic leukemia. The genes are TRBV7-2 and TRBJ2-7, with D possibly matching TRBD2 (6 bases). CDR3 nucleotides: TGTGCCAGCAGCTTAGTATGGCGGGACTACGAGCAGTACTTC. Its translation is CASSLVWRDYEQYF.